The next 26 T cell receptor beta chains were all read from a single sample in a study of blood T cell repertoires in COVID-19. The assay was immunoSEQ multiplex PCR, and TCRdb's table has in-frame clones only and misses some. The sample comprises about 150,000 clones, approximately 80% of which are singletons, and 6.2% rests with the top ten. Source material: PBMCs or T cells enriched from blood (not recorded which). These receptors all come from a woman aged 40 to 49 who had recovered from COVID-19.

The chain couples TRBV7-9 to TRBJ1-1; 7 positions match TRBD1. CDR3 length: 16 amino acids. V was pared by 5 bases and J by 2 bases, with 11 bases of the junction left unmatched. CDR1 and CDR2 from the germline V gene are SEHNR and FQNEAQ (reference sequence). CDR3 sequence reads: CASSATDRVENTEAFF. As DNA, the CDR3 is TGTGCCAGCAGCGCTACCGACAGGGTGGAAAACACTGAAGCTTTCTTT.

V usage is TRBV7-9 and J usage is TRBJ1-4; 8 bases match TRBD1. This CDR3 is built from 15 residues. Germline-derived CDR1 and CDR2 are SEHNR and FQNEAQ (reference sequence). Trimming cost V 2 bases and J 4 bases; bases outside gene matches: 3. CDR3 sequence reads: CASSLTGGDNEKLFF. In DNA, the CDR3 is TGTGCCAGCAGCTTAACAGGGGGGGATAATGAAAAACTGTTTTTT.

The rearrangement joins TRBV4-2 to TRBJ2-1, with D maybe TRBD1 (6 bases). The CDR3 contains 14 residues. V gave up 1 base and J gave up 6 bases, with 10 bases separating them. Germline-derived CDR1 and CDR2 are LGHNA and YNFKEQ. Written as DNA, the CDR3 is TGTGCCAGCAGCCAAGTACAGGGTCGCAATGAGCAGTTCTTC. Translation: CASSQVQGRNEQFF.

J is TRBJ1-1 and V is TRBV2, with D maybe TRBD1 (6 bases). This CDR3 has 13 amino acids. V shed 7 bases and J shed 8 bases, with 17 bases lying between them. The germline V gene encodes CDR1 SNHLY and CDR2 FYNNEI. The CDR3 sequence: CASKSLGDMEAFF. CDR3 bases: TGTGCCAGCAAGAGTCTTGGGGACATGGAAGCTTTCTTT.

This chain connects TRBV7-3 to TRBJ2-2, with TRBD1 matching over 7 bases. The CDR3 covers 14 residues. From germline, CDR1 is SGHTA and CDR2 FQGTGA. V dropped 5 bases and J dropped 3; count of bases not matched to a gene: 3. The chain's CDR3 is CASSAQGDTGELFF. In DNA, the CDR3 is TGTGCCAGCAGCGCCCAGGGGGACACCGGGGAGCTGTTTTTT.

The V gene is TRBV6-5, the J gene TRBJ2-7; D ambiguous. Germline V gene lookup returns CDR1 MNHEY and CDR2 SVGAGI. Trimming stripped 7 bases from V and 7 bases from J, with 20 bases between. CDR3 length equals 14 residues. In DNA, the CDR3 is TGTGCCAGCACTTTCGCCTCTATCATCAGGGAGCAGTACTTC. It codes for CASTFASIIREQYF.

This sequence joins TRBV10-3 and TRBJ2-3; the D gene is possibly TRBD2 (5 bases). The germline CDR1 and CDR2 sequences are ENHRY and SYGVKD. The CDR3 totals 13 residues. V was pared by 10 bases and J by 3 bases, with 14 bases between. The CDR3 bases are TGTGCCAACCGGCCCGAGGGAACAGATACGCAGTATTTT. Protein: CANRPEGTDTQYF.

CDR3 protein: CASSLDRFTDTQYF. Written as DNA, the CDR3 is TGTGCCAGCAGCTTAGACCGTTTCACAGATACGCAGTATTTT. V and J are TRBV11-2 and TRBJ2-3, with D hard to call. The V gene's germline CDR1 is SGHAT and CDR2 FQNNGV. The CDR3 runs 14 residues. V was cut by 0 bases and J by 2 bases, with 6 bases left in between.

The chain couples TRBV19 to TRBJ2-1; 9 nucleotides agree with TRBD2. CDR1 and CDR2 from the germline V gene are LNHDA and SQIVND (reference sequence). The J segment lost 7 bases and the V segment lost 1 base, leaving 5 bases of the junction unmatched. The CDR3 spans 15 residues. CDR3 sequence reads: CASSIVAGGPNEQFF. In DNA form, the CDR3 reads TGTGCCAGTAGTATAGTTGCGGGAGGGCCTAATGAGCAGTTCTTC.

The chain joins TRBV9 to TRBJ1-3; D not certain. The CDR3 length is 14 residues. With 0 bases removed from V and 11 bases from J, the gap between germline ends came to 15 bases. Looked up from germline, CDR1 is SGDLS and CDR2 is YYNGEE. The CDR3 sequence is CASSVASVHAPIYF. CDR3 DNA sequence: TGTGCCAGCAGCGTAGCTTCGGTGCACGCGCCCATATATTTT.

The chain couples TRBV2 to TRBJ1-5; a possible D gene is TRBD1 (6 bases). Germline-derived CDR1 and CDR2 are SNHLY and FYNNEI. The CDR3 is 15 residues long. Trimming left V 0 bases short and J 6 bases short, with 12 bases between. The DNA of the CDR3 is TGTGCCAGCAGTGAAGCGCGACAGGCTAGTCAGCCCCAGCATTTT. Translation gives CASSEARQASQPQHF.

V and J are TRBV5-1 and TRBJ1-1, with TRBD1 matching over 7 bases. Germline lookup yields CDR1 SGHRS and CDR2 YFSETQ. V was clipped by 4 bases and J by 2 bases; unmatched bases: 8. The CDR3 consists of 15 residues. CDR3 sequence reads: CASSPRQGLNTEAFF. The DNA of the CDR3 is TGCGCCAGCAGCCCAAGACAGGGCTTAAACACTGAAGCTTTCTTT.

Worth noting for this clone: Relative to the germline gene, one junction end is altered; a read error may explain this. The chain joins TRBV19 to TRBJ1-1, with TRBD1 matching over 10 bases. Germline V gene sequence: CDR1 LNHDA, CDR2 SQIVND (reference sequence). This CDR3 comprises 12 residues. CDR3 nucleotide sequence: TGTGCCAGTCACTCTCAAGACAGGGGGCTGGTCTTT. Residues: CASHSQDRGLVF.

The chain recombines TRBV25-1 with TRBJ1-2, with TRBD1 matching over 8 bases. Germline trimming cut 8 bases from V and 3 bases from J; bases unmatched to any gene: 8. This CDR3 has 14 residues. Germline V CDR1 and CDR2: MGHDK, SYGVNS. The CDR3 reads CASGFGQGDYGYTF. Written as DNA, the CDR3 is TGTGCCAGCGGGTTCGGACAGGGAGACTATGGCTACACCTTC.

CDR3 amino acids: CASSYDTNYGYTF. The CDR3 coding sequence is TGTGCCAGCAGCTACGACACTAACTATGGCTACACCTTC. V usage is TRBV27 and J usage is TRBJ1-2; D gene unclear. V shed 6 bases and J shed 0 bases, with 8 bases lying between them. The CDR3 length is 13 residues. CDR1 and CDR2 (germline): MNHEY, SMNVEV (reference sequence).

The rearrangement links TRBV5-5 to TRBJ2-2; the D is unclear. The V and J ends lost 2 bases and 2 bases respectively, with 7 bases between them. The CDR3 extends over 14 amino acids. CDR1 is SGHKS and CDR2 is YYEKEE in the germline V gene (reference sequence). CDR3 nucleotide sequence: TGTGCCAGCAGCTTTGACACTAACACCGGGGAGCTGTTTTTT. It translates to CASSFDTNTGELFF.

This rearrangement joins TRBV7-5 to TRBJ1-2. TRBV7-5 is a pseudogene locus. The CDR3 loop spans 15 amino acids. CDR3 sequence: CARSFEARADYGYTF. Here the CDR3 DNA reads TGTGCCAGAAGCTTTGAGGCGAGGGCTGACTATGGCTACACCTTC.

The table lists this clone with a few counts. The same CDR3 can be traced to other DNA sequences in this sample. The V and J genes are TRBV2 and TRBJ2-2; 10 bases map to TRBD2. This CDR3 region has 16 residues. V was clipped by 6 bases and J by 0 bases; unmatched bases: 4. Germline V gene lookup returns CDR1 SNHLY and CDR2 FYNNEI. The CDR3 protein is CASRVAGGPNTGELFF. DNA of the CDR3: TGTGCCAGCAGGGTAGCGGGGGGTCCGAACACCGGGGAGCTGTTTTTT.

The rearrangement uses TRBV3-1 (or the pseudogene TRBV3-2) and TRBJ1-3; D is unclear. Germline V lookup: CDR1 LGHDT, CDR2 YNNKEL (reference sequence). Trimming left V 4 bases short and J 0 bases short, with 10 bases between. The CDR3 is made up of 15 amino acids. The CDR3 DNA reads TGTGCCAGCAGCCCGACTCTGGTCTCTGGAAACACCATATATTTT. Translated, it gives CASSPTLVSGNTIYF.

The CDR3 DNA sequence: TGTGCCAGCACCCTGAAGGGGAGGACTAACTATGGCTACACCTTC. This encodes CASTLKGRTNYGYTF. V gene TRBV6-5 combines with J gene TRBJ1-2, with a tentative D call TRBD1 (5 bases). The CDR3 runs 15 residues. V was trimmed by 7 bases and J by 0 bases, leaving 15 bases between them. CDR1 and CDR2 (germline): MNHEY, SVGAGI.

This chain joins TRBV3-1 (or the pseudogene TRBV3-2) and TRBJ2-2, with 10 bases matching TRBD2. Looked up from germline, CDR1 is LGHDT and CDR2 is YNNKEL (reference sequence). This CDR3 contains 17 residues. V shed 4 bases and J 5 bases; nucleotides not matched to a gene: 10. DNA of the CDR3: TGTGCCAGCAGCCCAACCTCTAGCGGGGGCTGGACCGGGGAGCTGTTTTTT. Translation gives CASSPTSSGGWTGELFF.

The chain links TRBV7-8 to TRBJ1-6; D unresolved. Trimming removed 5 bases at V and 9 bases at J, with 8 bases between. This CDR3 spans 12 amino acids. Germline lookup yields CDR1 SGHVS and CDR2 FQNEAQ. CDR3 DNA: TGTGCCAGCAGCCCCACAAGTTCACCCCTCCACTTT. Encoded protein: CASSPTSSPLHF.

This clone came up a few times. The chain links TRBV6-5 to TRBJ2-7, with D unresolved. The V end lost 6 bases, the J end lost 3 bases, and 15 bases lay between the germline ends. This CDR3 has 14 amino acids. The germline gives CDR1 MNHEY, CDR2 SVGAGI. CDR3 region: CASRIDPGNYEQYF. DNA of the CDR3: TGTGCCAGCAGAATCGATCCAGGAAACTACGAGCAGTACTTC.

This sequence joins TRBV2 and TRBJ1-2; D not resolved. The germline V gene has CDR1 SNHLY and CDR2 FYNNEI. V lost 5 bases to trimming and J lost 2 bases, with 6 bases between them. The CDR3 has 12 amino acids. This CDR3 is CASSYVNYGYTF. In DNA, the CDR3 is TGTGCCAGCAGTTATGTCAACTATGGCTACACCTTC. The entire variable domain, with the rest obtained from reference TRBV2 and TRBJ1-2, is as follows: EPEVTQTPSHQVTQMGQEVILRCVPISNHLYFYWYRQILGQKVEFLVSFYNNEISEKSEIFDDQFSVERPDGSNFTLKIRSTKLEDSAMYFCASSYVNYGYTFGSGTRLTVV.

Regarding this clone: Relative to the germline gene, one junction end is altered; a read error may explain this. Other nucleotide sequences from this sample produce the same CDR3. This sequence joins TRBV5-8 and TRBJ2-3; D is perhaps TRBD1 (5 bases). Germline lookup yields CDR1 SGHTS and CDR2 YDEGEE. This CDR3 spans 13 amino acids. The CDR3 here is CASSLGGTDTQYF. The CDR3 DNA sequence: TGTGCCAGTAGCTTAGGGGGCACAGATACGCAGTATTTT.

The CDR3 reads CASSQEGGLVWGYTF. For the CDR3, the DNA is TGCGCCAGCAGCCAAGAGGGGGGTTTAGTATGGGGCTACACCTTC. The V and J genes are TRBV4-1 and TRBJ1-2; the D gene is possibly TRBD1 (5 bases). Germline V gene lookup returns CDR1 MGHRA and CDR2 YSYEKL. The CDR3 covers 15 residues. The V end was cut by 0 bases, the J end by 8 bases, with 16 bases between.